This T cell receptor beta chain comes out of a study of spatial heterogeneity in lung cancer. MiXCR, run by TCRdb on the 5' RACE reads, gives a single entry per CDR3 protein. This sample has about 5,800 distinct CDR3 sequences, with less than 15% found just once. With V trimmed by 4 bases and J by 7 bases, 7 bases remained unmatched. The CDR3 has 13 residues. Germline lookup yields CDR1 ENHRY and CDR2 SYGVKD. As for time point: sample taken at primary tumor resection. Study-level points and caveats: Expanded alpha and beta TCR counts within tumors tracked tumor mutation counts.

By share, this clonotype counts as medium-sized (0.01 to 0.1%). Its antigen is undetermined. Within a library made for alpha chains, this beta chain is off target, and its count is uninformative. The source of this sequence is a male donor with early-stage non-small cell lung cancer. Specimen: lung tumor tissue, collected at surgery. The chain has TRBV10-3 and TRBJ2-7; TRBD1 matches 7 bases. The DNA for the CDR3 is TGTGCCATCAGTGGGGGACAGTGGGGAGAGCAGTACTTC. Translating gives CAISGGQWGEQYF.